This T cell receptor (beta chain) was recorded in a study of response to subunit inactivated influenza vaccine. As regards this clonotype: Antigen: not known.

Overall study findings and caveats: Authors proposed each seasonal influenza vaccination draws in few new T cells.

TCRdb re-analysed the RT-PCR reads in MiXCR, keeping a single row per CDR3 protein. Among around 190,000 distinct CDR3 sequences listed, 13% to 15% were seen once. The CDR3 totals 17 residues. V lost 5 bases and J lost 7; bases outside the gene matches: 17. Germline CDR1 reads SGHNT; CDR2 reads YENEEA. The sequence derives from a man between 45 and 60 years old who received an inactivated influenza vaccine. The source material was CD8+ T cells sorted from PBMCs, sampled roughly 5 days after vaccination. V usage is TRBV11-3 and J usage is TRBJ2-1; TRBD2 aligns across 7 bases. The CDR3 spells CASSHKAGLGFKNEQFF. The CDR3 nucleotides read TGTGCCAGCAGCCATAAAGCCGGACTAGGGTTCAAGAATGAGCAGTTCTTC.